The 4 T cell receptor beta chains in this list originate from one sample, sequenced in a study of post-analysis software for immune sequencing data. Study results and limitations: About 5 TRBV segments appeared more often in patients than in controls, and TRBV5-6, TRBV5-1 and TRBV20-1 were among these.

Built from TCR beta cDNA, the libraries had unique molecular identifiers in them. TCRdb re-called the PCR reads through MiXCR, storing one row per CDR3 protein. The top ten clones hold approximately 5% of a sample with about 770,000 distinct CDR3 sequences, roughly 50% of them seen once. No antigen has been assigned to these receptors. Specimen: blood. Receptors were obtained from a girl between 5 and 17 years old with multiple sclerosis.

This clonotype came up a few times. The chain uses TRBV3-1 and TRBJ1-4, with D hard to call. Trimming took 3 bases from V and 6 from J, leaving 8 bases between them. The CDR3 runs 13 residues. From germline, CDR1 is LGHDT and CDR2 YNNKEL (reference sequence). CDR3: CASSHTVDEKLFF. In DNA, the CDR3 is TGTGCCAGCAGCCATACGGTGGATGAAAAACTGTTTTTT.

J is TRBJ2-6 and V is TRBV9; D ambiguous. Between the trimmed V and J ends, which lost 4 bases and 4 bases, there was a span of 9 bases. CDR3 length equals 14 residues. Germline V lookup: CDR1 SGDLS, CDR2 YYNGEE. The CDR3 sequence: CASSPLVGANVLTF. As DNA, the CDR3 is TGTGCCAGCAGCCCACTCGTGGGGGCCAACGTCCTGACTTTC. Together with reference TRBV9 and TRBJ2-6, the CDR3 gives the full variable domain: DSGVTQTPKHLITATGQRVTLRCSPRSGDLSVYWYQQSLDQGLQFLIQYYNGEERAKGNILERFSAQQFPDLHSELNLSSLELGDSALYFCASSPLVGANVLTFGAGSRLTVL.

This clonotype was detected once. The chain has TRBV28 and TRBJ2-5; 10 nucleotides align to TRBD2. The J call may be mistaken, given a closer DNA end match to TRBJ2-7. The CDR3 is 15 residues long. Germline V gene data show CDR1 as MDHEN and CDR2 as SYDVKM. CDR3 region: CASSLLAGVFYEQYF. CDR3 bases: TGTGCCAGCAGTTTGCTAGCGGGAGTTTTCTACGAGCAGTACTTC.

The DNA for the CDR3 is TGTGCCAGCAGTTACTCGTTCCCGGGGGCTCGACAGCCCCAGCATTTT. It specifies CASSYSFPGARQPQHF. The chain recombines TRBV6-5 with TRBJ1-5; D is possibly TRBD1 (6 bases). From germline, CDR1 is MNHEY and CDR2 SVGAGI. The CDR3 has 16 amino acids. V shed 0 bases and J shed 7 bases, with 16 bases lying between them.